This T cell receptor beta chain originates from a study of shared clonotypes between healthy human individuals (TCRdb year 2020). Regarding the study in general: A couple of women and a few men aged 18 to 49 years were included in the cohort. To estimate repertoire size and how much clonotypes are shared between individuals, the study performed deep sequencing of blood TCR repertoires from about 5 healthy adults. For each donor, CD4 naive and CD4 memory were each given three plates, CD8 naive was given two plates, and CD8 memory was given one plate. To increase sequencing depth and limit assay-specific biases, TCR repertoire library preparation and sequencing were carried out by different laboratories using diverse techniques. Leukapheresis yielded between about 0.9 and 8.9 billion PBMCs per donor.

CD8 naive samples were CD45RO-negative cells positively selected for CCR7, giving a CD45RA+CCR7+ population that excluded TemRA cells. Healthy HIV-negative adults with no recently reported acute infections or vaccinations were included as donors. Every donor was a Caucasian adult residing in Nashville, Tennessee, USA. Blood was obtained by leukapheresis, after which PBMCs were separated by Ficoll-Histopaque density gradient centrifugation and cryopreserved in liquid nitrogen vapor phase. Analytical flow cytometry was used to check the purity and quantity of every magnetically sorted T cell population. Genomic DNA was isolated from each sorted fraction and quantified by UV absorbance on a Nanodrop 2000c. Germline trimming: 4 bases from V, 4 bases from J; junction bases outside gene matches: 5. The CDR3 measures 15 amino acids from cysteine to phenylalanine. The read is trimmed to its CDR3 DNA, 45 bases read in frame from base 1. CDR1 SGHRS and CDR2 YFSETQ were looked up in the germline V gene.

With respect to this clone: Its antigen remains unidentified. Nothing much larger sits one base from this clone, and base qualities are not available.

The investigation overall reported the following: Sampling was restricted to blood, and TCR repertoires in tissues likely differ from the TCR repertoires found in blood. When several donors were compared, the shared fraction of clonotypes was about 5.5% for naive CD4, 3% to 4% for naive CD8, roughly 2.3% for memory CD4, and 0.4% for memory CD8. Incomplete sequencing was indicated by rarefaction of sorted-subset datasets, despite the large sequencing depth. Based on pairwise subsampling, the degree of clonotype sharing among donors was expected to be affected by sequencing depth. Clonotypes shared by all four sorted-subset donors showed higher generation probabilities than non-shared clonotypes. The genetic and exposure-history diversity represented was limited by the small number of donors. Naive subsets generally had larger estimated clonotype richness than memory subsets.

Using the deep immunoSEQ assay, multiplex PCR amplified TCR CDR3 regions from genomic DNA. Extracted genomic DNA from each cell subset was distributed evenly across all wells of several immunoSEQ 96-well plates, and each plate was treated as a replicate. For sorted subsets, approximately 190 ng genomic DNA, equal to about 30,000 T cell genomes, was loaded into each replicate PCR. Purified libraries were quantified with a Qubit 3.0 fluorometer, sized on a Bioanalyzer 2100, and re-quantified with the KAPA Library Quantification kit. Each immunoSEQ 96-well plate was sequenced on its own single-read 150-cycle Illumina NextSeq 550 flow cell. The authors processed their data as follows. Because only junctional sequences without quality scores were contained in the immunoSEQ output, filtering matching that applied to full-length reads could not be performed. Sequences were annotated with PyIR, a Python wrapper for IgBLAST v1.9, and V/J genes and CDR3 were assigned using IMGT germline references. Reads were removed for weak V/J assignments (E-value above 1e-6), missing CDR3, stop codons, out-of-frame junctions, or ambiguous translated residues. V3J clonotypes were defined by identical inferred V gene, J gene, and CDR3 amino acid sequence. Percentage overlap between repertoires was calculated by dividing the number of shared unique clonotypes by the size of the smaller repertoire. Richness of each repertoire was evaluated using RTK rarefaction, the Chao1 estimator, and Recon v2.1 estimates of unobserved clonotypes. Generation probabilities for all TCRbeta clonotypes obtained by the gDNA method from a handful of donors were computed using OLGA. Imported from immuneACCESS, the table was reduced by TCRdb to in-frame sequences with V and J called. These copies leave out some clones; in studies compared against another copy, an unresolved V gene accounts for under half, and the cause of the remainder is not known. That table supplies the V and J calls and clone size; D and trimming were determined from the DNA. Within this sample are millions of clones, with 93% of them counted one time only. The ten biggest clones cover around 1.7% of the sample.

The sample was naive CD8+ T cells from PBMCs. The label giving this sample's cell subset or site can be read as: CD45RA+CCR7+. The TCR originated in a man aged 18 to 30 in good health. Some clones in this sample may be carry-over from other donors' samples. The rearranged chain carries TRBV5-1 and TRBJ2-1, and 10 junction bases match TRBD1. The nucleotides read TGCGCCAGCAGCCAGACAGGGGGCAGATACAATGAGCAGTTCTTC. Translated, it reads CASSQTGGRYNEQFF. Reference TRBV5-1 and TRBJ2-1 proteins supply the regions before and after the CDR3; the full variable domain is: KAGVTQTPRYLIKTRGQQVTLSCSPISGHRSVSWYQQTPGQGLQFLFEYFSETQRNKGNFPGRFSGRQFSNSRSEMNVSTLELGDSALYLCASSQTGGRYNEQFFGPGTRLTVL.